Each of the 8 T cell receptor beta chains below was sequenced from the same sample in a study of T-cell reconstitution after alpha-beta-depleted transplantation in children. The authors prepared the TCRbeta library with unique molecular identifiers. TCRdb reprocessed the PCR reads with MiXCR, giving one entry per CDR3 protein. The sample lists 490,000 or so distinct CDR3 sequences, around 12% occurring once. The sequencing used PBMCs from the stem cell graft donor, collected from the stem cell graft. These receptors all stem from a human donor who donated a stem cell graft to a child with combined immunodeficiency.

This clonotype was counted a few times. This chain joins TRBV6-1 and TRBJ2-1; possibly TRBD2 for D (5 bases). V was shortened by 6 bases and J by 4 bases, with 10 bases between the two germline ends. Looked up from germline, CDR1 is MNHNS and CDR2 is SASEGT. The CDR3 extends over 13 amino acids. This CDR3 is CASRLALYNEQFF. DNA of the CDR3: TGTGCCAGCAGATTAGCGCTTTACAATGAGCAGTTCTTC.

The chain has TRBV2 and TRBJ2-1; 12 positions match TRBD2. J lost 0 bases, V lost 4 bases, and 13 bases had no gene match. The CDR3 runs to 20 residues. Germline CDR1 and CDR2: SNHLY and FYNNEI. CDR3 nucleotide sequence: TGTGCCAGCAGTGTAGGGGATACTAGCGGGGGGTCAAGCTCCTACAATGAGCAGTTCTTC. This sequence encodes CASSVGDTSGGSSSYNEQFF.

This clonotype was detected a few times. CDR3 loop: CASSLWASGDLSYNEQFF. CDR3 sequence (DNA): TGTGCCAGCAGCTTATGGGCAAGCGGGGACCTCTCCTACAATGAGCAGTTCTTC. V gene TRBV11-1 combines with J gene TRBJ2-1, with TRBD2 matching over 7 bases. The J segment lost 0 bases and the V segment lost 2 bases, leaving 10 bases of the junction unmatched. CDR1 is SGHAT and CDR2 is FQDESV in the germline V gene (reference sequence). This CDR3 has 18 amino acids.

The J gene is TRBJ2-3, the V gene TRBV20-1; TRBD2 matches at 11 bases. CDR3 length equals 14 residues. From germline, CDR1 is DFQATT and CDR2 SNEGSKA (reference sequence). V dropped 7 bases and J dropped 4; count of bases not matched to a gene: 7. CDR3 sequence reads: CSGTSGGGADTQYF. The DNA of the CDR3 is TGCAGTGGAACTAGCGGGGGTGGTGCAGATACGCAGTATTTT.

CDR3 DNA sequence: TGTGCCAGCAGTTTGATGGGTATCTACGAGCAGTACTTC. Protein: CASSLMGIYEQYF. V gene TRBV6-2 or TRBV6-3 combines with J gene TRBJ2-7; D unresolved. Trimming shortened V by 4 bases and J by 3 bases, and 10 bases separated the two germline ends. This CDR3 spans 13 amino acids. The germline gives CDR1 MNHEY, CDR2 SVGEGT.

At least ten counts were recorded for this clonotype. This sequence joins TRBV10-3 and TRBJ2-2; D unresolved. The V gene lost 7 bases and the J gene lost 0 bases, with 9 bases spanning the gap. Germline CDR1 ENHRY, CDR2 SYGVKD. The CDR3 has 14 residues. As DNA, the CDR3 is TGTGCCATCACTAGTACAGCGAACACCGGGGAGCTGTTTTTT. Translating gives CAITSTANTGELFF.

The V call is TRBV12-3 or TRBV12-4, the J call TRBJ1-1, with a possible D match to TRBD1 (5 bases). The CDR3 consists of 15 residues. Trimming cost V 5 bases and J 1 base, with 14 bases left between them. CDR3 nucleotides: TGTGCCAGCAGTCTAGGGGCTTGGGGGAACACTGAAGCTTTCTTT. This encodes CASSLGAWGNTEAFF.

This clonotype was counted at least ten times. The chain uses TRBV20-1 and TRBJ2-3; TRBD1 might be the D (6 bases). V shed 0 bases and J shed 6 bases, with 22 bases lying between them. Looked up from germline, CDR1 is DFQATT and CDR2 is SNEGSKA (reference sequence). The CDR3 loop spans 17 amino acids. CDR3 sequence reads: CSARDKWAQGWEDTQYF. The CDR3 nucleotides read TGCAGTGCTAGAGATAAATGGGCACAGGGCTGGGAGGATACGCAGTATTTT.